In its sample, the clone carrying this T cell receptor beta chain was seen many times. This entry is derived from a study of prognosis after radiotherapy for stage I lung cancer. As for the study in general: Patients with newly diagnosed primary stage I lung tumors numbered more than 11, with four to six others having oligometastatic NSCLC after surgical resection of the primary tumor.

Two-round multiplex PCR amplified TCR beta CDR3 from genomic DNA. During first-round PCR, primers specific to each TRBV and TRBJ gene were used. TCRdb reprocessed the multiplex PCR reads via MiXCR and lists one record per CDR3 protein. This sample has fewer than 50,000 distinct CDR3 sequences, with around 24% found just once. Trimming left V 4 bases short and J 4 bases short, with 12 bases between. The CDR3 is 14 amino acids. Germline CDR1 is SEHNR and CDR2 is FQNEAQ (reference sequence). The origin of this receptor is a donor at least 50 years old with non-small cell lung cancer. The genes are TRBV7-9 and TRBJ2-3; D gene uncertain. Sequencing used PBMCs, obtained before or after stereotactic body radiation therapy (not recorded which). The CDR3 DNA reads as TGTGCCAGCAGCTACCATGGGATTGCAGATACGCAGTATTTT. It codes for CASSYHGIADTQYF.